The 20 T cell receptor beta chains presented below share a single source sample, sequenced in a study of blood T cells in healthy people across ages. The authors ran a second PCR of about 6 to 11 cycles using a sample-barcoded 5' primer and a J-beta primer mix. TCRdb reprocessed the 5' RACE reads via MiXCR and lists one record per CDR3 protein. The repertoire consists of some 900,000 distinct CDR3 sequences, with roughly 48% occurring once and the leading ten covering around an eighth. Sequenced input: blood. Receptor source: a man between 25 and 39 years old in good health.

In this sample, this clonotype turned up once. The CDR3 spells CASSPSQQGKFF. The CDR3 nucleotides read TGTGCCAGCAGTCCCTCCCAGCAGGGCAAGTTCTTC. V gene TRBV25-1 combines with J gene TRBJ2-1, with TRBD1 as a possible D gene (5 bases). CDR3 size: 12 residues. Between the trimmed V and J ends, which lost 5 bases and 14 bases, there was a span of 16 bases. The germline V gene has CDR1 MGHDK and CDR2 SYGVNS. Full variable domain (rest looked up from reference TRBV25-1 and TRBJ2-1): EADIYQTPRYLVIGTGKKITLECSQTMGHDKMYWYQQDPGMELHLIHYSYGVNSTEKGDLSSESTVSRIRTEHFPLTLESARPSHTSQYLCASSPSQQGKFFGPGTRLTVL.

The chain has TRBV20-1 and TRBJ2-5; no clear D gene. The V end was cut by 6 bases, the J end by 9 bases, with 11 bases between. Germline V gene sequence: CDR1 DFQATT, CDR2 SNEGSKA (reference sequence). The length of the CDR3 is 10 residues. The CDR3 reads CSARHEAQYF. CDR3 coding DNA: TGCAGTGCGAGACACGAAGCCCAGTACTTC.

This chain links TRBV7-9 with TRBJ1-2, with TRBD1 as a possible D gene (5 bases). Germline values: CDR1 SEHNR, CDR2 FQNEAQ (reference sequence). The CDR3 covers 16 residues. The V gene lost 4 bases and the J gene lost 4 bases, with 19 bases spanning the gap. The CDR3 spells CASSWKTETILYGYTF. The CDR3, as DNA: TGTGCCAGCAGCTGGAAGACAGAGACTATTCTCTATGGCTACACCTTC.

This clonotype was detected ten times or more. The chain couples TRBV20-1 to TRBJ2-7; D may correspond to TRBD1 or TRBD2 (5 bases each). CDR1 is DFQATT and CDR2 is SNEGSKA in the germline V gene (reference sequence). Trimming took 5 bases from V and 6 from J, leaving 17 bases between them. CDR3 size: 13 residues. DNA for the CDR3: TGCAGTGCTGGGGCCGGGGACGGATCCGAGCAGTACTTC. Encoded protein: CSAGAGDGSEQYF.

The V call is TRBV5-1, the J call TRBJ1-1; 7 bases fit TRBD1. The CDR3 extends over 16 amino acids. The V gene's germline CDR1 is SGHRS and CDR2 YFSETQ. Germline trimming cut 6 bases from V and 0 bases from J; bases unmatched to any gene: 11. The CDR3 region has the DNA TGCGCCAGCATGAGCGGGAGGGGGCAAGTGAACACTGAAGCTTTCTTT. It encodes CASMSGRGQVNTEAFF.

The DNA of the CDR3 is TGCAGCGTTGCGGTTAATCAAGAGACCCAGTACTTC. Amino acids: CSVAVNQETQYF. V and J are TRBV29-1 and TRBJ2-5; D gene unclear. Germline CDR1 is SQVTM and CDR2 is ANQGSEA. CDR3 length equals 12 residues. V dropped 4 bases and J dropped 2 bases, with 8 bases sitting between them.

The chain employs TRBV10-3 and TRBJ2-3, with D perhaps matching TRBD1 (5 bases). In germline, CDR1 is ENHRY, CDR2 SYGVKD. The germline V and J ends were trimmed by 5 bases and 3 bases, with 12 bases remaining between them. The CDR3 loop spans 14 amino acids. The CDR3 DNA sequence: TGTGCCATCAGTTCCCCGGACACTACAGATACGCAGTATTTT. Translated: CAISSPDTTDTQYF.

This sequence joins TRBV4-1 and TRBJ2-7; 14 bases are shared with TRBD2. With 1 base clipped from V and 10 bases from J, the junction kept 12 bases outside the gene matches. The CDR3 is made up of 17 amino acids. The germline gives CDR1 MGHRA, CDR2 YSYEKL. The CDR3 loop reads CASSQATGTSGGSTQYF. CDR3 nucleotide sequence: TGCGCCAGCAGCCAAGCCACCGGGACTAGCGGGGGCAGTACCCAGTACTTC.

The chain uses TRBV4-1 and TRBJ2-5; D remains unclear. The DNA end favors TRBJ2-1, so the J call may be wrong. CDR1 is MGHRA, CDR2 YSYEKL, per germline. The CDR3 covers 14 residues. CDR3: CASSQLVGIETQFF. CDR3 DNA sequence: TGCGCCAGCAGCCAATTAGTTGGTATAGAGACCCAGTTCTTC.

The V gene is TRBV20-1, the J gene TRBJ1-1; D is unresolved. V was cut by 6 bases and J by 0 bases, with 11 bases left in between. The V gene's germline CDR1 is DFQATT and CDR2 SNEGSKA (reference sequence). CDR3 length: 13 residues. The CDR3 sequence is CSADEGLNTEAFF. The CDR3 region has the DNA TGCAGTGCGGACGAGGGTTTGAACACTGAAGCTTTCTTT.

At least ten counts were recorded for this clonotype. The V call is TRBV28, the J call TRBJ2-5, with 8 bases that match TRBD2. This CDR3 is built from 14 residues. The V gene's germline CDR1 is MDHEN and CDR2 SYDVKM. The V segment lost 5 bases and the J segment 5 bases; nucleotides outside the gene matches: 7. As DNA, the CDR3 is TGTGCCAGCAGTCCACATCGGGGGGGGGAGACCCAGTACTTC. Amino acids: CASSPHRGGETQYF.

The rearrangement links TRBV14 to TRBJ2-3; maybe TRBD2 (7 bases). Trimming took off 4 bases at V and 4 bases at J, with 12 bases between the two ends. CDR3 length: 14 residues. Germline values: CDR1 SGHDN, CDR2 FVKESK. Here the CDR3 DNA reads TGTGCCAGCAGCCCCGCGGGGGCCCCAGATACGCAGTATTTT. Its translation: CASSPAGAPDTQYF.

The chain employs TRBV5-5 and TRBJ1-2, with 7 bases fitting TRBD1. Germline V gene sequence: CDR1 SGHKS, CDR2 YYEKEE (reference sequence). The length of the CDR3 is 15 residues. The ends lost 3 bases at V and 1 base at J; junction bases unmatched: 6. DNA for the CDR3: TGTGCCAGCAGCTCTCGGACAGGCCTTAACTATGGCTACACCTTC. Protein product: CASSSRTGLNYGYTF.

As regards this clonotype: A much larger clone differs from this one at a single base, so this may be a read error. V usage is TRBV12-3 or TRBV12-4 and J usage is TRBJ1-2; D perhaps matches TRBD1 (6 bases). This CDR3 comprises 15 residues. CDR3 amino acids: CASSSSTGPNSGYTF. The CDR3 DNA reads TGTGCCAGCAGTTCCTCGACAGGCCCTAACTCTGGCTACACCTTC.

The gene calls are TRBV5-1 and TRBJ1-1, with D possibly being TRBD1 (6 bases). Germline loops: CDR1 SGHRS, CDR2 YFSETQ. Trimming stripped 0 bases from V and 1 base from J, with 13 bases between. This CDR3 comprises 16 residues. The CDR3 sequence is CASSLDPGQRNTEAFF. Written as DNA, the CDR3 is TGCGCCAGCAGCTTGGATCCGGGACAAAGGAACACTGAAGCTTTCTTT.

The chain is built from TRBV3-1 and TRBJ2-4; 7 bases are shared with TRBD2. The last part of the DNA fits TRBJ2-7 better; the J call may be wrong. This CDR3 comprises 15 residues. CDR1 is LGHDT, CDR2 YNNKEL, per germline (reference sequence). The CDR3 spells CASSQLIGTNYEQYF. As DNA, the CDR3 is TGTGCCAGCAGCCAGCTTATTGGGACTAACTACGAGCAGTACTTC.

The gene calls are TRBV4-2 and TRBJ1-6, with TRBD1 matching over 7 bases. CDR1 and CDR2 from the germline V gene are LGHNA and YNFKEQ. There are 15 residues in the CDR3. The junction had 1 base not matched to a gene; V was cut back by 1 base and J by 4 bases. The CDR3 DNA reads TGTGCCAGCAGCCAAGTACAGGGGTATAATTCACCCCTCCACTTT. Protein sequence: CASSQVQGYNSPLHF.

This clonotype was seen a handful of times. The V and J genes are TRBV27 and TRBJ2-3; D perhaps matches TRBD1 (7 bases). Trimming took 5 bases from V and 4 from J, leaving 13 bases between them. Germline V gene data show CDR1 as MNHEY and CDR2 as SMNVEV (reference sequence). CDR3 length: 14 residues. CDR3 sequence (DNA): TGTGCCAGCAGTGTCGGCAGGGGGGCAGATACGCAGTATTTT. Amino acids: CASSVGRGADTQYF.

CDR3 DNA sequence: TGTGCCAGCAGCGTACAGGGTGGTGGCAATCAGCCCCAGCATTTT. This sequence encodes CASSVQGGGNQPQHF. The chain joins TRBV6-5 to TRBJ1-5; maybe TRBD1 (6 bases). This CDR3 region has 15 residues. From germline, CDR1 is MNHEY and CDR2 SVGAGI. The germline V and J ends were trimmed by 6 bases and 2 bases, with 14 bases remaining between them.

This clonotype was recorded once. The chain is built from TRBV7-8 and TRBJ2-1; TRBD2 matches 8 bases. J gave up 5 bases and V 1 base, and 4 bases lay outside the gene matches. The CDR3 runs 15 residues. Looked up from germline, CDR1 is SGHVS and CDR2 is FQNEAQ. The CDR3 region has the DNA TGTGCCAGCAGCTTAGTCGGCGGGGGGAACAATGAGCAGTTCTTC. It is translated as CASSLVGGGNNEQFF. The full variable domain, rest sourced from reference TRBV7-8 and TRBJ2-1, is GAGVSQSPRYKVAKRGQDVALRCDPISGHVSLFWYQQALGQGPEFLTYFQNEAQLDKSGLPSDRFFAERPEGSVSTLKIQRTQQEDSAVYLCASSLVGGGNNEQFFGPGTRLTVL.